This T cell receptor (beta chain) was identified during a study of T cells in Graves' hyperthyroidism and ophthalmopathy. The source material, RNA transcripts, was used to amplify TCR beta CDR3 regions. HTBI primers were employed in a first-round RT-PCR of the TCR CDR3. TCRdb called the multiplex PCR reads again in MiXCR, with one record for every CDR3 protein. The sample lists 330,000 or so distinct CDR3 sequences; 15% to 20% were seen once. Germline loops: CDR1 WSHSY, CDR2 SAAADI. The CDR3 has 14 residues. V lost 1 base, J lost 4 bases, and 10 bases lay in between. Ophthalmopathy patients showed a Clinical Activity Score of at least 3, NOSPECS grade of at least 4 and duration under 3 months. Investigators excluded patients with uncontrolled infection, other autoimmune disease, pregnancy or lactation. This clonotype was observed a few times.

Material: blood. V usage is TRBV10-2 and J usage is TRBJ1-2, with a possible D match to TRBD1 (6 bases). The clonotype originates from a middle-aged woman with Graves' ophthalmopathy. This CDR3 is CASSEWGGRYGYTF. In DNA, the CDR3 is TGCGCCAGCAGTGAGTGGGGGGGCCGCTATGGCTACACCTTC.